This TCR beta chain came from a study of PD-1 blockade in classical Hodgkin lymphoma (dated by TCRdb to 2018 to 2020). Background on the whole study: Nivolumab dosing was 3 mg/kg intravenously every 2 weeks, continuing until either disease progression or unacceptable toxicity. The study used TCR beta sequencing and CyTOF to define a peripheral blood immune signature of response to PD-1 blockade in classical Hodgkin lymphoma.

Genomic DNA was isolated using the Qiagen DNeasy kit from unsorted PBMCs as well as from negatively selected CD4+ and CD8+ fractions. Amplification of TCR beta CDR3 regions was done by immunoSEQ multiplex PCR with primers that anneal to V and J segments. A synthetic immune receptor repertoire was used to minimize amplification bias, and any residual bias was removed computationally once sequencing was done. The source study handled its data this way. Repertoire diversity was quantified as the Shannon entropy index using custom Python scripts. Unsorted, CD4+ and CD8+ repertoires were examined separately, except in combined analyses, for which CD4+ and CD8+ sequences were merged in silico. Clonal expansion was defined as a frequency increase of at least 2-fold after treatment compared with C1D1, and clones undetected at baseline were assigned a pseudocount of 0.5. Singleton clones were defined as clones with 0 or 1 copy at C1D1, and non-singleton clones were defined as clones with 2 or more copies. By matching protein sequences in sorted samples from the same patient, clones expanded in unsorted samples were annotated as CD4+, CD8+ or unknown. Wilcoxon tests on paired samples were used to test diversity changes from C1D1 to C4D1. Here the immuneACCESS table is served through TCRdb, limited to in-frame sequences with V and J called. Missing clones are a known gap in these copies; in checked studies unresolved V genes cover under half, and the rest lacks a known reason. V and J calls and clone size are copied from that table; D and trimming were computed from the DNA. The sample contains 30,000 to 45,000 clones, 87% of them found a single time. The ten largest clones add up to around 9.7% of the sample.

This sample's time point label indicates: cycle 1 day 1 (C1D1), immediately before nivolumab initiation. Relapse after autologous stem cell transplantation had occurred in all trial patients, and cohorts A, B and C were distinguished by prior brentuximab vedotin exposure. A total of under 70 patients with relapsed/refractory classical Hodgkin lymphoma made up the trial cohort, and each patient's best overall response was complete response, partial response or progressive disease. Trial patients were treated with single-agent nivolumab in the multi-cohort phase II CheckMate 205 trial. An independent review committee assessed best overall response using the 2007 International Working Group response criteria. Trial PBMCs were collected immediately before nivolumab initiation (C1D1) and during therapy at cycle 2 day 1 and cycle 4 day 1. Peripheral blood was collected in 8 mL Vacutainer Cell Preparation Tubes, from which PBMCs were isolated by centrifugation and then cryopreserved.

The CDR3 numbers 17 residues from cysteine through phenylalanine. Only CDR3 DNA is held: 51 bases, read in frame from base 1. V is shortened by 5 bases, J by 4 bases, and the region joining them spans 23 bases. CDR1 and CDR2 were assigned from the germline V gene (reference sequence) as LNHNV and YYDKDF. Concerning this clone: This receptor's antigen is unknown. Qualities for individual bases were not recorded, and no much larger clone is one base off.

Overall study outcomes, separate from this receptor: Patients starting nivolumab less than 1 year after ASCT had lower diversity and were excluded from later analyses to avoid confounding by immune reconstitution. Among trial patients, those achieving complete response had baseline diversity similar to that of newly diagnosed patients, while diversity was significantly lower in partial responders and progressors. Baseline TCR diversity was reported as lower in newly diagnosed patients than in healthy donors, and lower still in relapsed/refractory patients. CD4+ but not CD8+ TCR diversity rose significantly by C4D1 (p=0.0027 vs p=0.16), most apparent in complete responders (p=0.02). Only a single clinical trial cohort was studied, and what caused the repertoire differences, possibly disease activity or prior therapy, remained undefined.

Specimen: peripheral blood mononuclear cells (PBMCs), collected at baseline. The chain employs TRBV15 and TRBJ2-5, and TRBD2 may be the D gene, going by 6 matching bases. The sequence derives from a human donor with classical Hodgkin lymphoma. The CDR3 amino acid sequence is: CATSQRRAGGVGETQYF. The DNA sequence is as follows: TGTGCCACCAGCCAAAGGCGTGCCGGGGGAGTGGGAGAGACCCAGTACTTC. The CDR3, completed at both ends by the reference TRBV15 and TRBJ2-5 genes, gives the full variable domain DAMVIQNPRYQVTQFGKPVTLSCSQTLNHNVMYWYQQKSSQAPKLLFHYYDKDFNNEADTPDNFQSRRPNTSFCFLDIRSPGLGDTAMYLCATSQRRAGGVGETQYFGPGTRLLVL.